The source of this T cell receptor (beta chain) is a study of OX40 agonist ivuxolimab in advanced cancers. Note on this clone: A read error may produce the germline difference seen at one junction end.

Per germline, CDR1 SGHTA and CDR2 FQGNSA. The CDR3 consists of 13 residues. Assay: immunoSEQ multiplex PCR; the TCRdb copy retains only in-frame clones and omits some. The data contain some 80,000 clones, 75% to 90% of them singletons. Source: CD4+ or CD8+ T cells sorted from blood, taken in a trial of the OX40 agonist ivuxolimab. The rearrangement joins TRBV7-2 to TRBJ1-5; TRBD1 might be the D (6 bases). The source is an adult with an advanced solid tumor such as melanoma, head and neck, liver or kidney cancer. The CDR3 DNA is TGTGCCAGCAGCTTAGGGCCGGGACAACCCCTGCATTTT. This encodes CASSLGPGQPLHF.